This T cell receptor (beta chain) was sequenced for a study of CD8 T cells in ankylosing spondylitis. Study results and caveats: It was reported that disease-linked clones were significantly enriched in matched ankylosing spondylitis synovial fluid. Clones linked to the disease showed a CD8+ phenotype. They occurred at relatively low frequencies in peripheral blood. Typical of ankylosing spondylitis blood, it appeared, was a TCR beta motif of about eight highly homologous variants.

There are a few counts of this clonotype. Its antigen is unidentified. Losses at the gene ends were 4 bases for V and 2 bases for J; bases not matched to a gene: 11. The CDR3 has 17 amino acids. CDR1 is SGHRS and CDR2 is YFSETQ in the germline V gene. Quantitative 5'-RACE with molecular barcodes generated TCR beta libraries. MiXCR, applied by TCRdb to the 5' RACE reads, yields one record per CDR3 protein. The sample yields some 800,000 distinct CDR3 sequences, about 10% seen once. Sample: blood, either unsorted or a sorted T cell fraction (not recorded which). This sequence joins TRBV5-1 and TRBJ2-2, with 7 bases matching TRBD1. This TCR came from a male donor with ankylosing spondylitis. The CDR3 sequence: CASSGRPGTENTGELFF. CDR3 nucleotides: TGCGCCAGCAGCGGAAGACCCGGGACAGAAAACACCGGGGAGCTGTTTTTT.